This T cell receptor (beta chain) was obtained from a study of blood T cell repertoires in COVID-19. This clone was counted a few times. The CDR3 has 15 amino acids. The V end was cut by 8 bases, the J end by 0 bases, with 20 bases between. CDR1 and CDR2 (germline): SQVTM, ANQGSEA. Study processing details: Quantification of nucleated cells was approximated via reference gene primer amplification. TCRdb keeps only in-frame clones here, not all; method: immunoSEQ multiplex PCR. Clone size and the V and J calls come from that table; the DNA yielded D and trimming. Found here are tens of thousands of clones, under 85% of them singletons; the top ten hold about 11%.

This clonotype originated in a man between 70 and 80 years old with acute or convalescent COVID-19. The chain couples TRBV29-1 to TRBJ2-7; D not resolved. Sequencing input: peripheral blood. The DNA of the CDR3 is TGCAGCATCCTCGCCCCCAGGATGGTCTCCTACGAGCAGTACTTC. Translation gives CSILAPRMVSYEQYF.